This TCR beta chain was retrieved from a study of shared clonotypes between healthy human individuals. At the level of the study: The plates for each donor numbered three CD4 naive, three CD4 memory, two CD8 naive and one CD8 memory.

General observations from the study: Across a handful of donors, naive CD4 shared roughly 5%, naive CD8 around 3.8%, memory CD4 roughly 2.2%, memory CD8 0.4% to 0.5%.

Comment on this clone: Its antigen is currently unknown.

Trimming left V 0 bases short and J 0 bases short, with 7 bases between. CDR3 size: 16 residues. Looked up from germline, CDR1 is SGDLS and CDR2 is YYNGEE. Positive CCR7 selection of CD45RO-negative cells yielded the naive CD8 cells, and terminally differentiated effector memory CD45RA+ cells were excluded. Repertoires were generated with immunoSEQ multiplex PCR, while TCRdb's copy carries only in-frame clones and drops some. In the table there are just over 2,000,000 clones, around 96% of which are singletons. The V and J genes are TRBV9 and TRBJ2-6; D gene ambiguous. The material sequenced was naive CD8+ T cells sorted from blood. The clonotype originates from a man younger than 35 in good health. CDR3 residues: CASSVGEYSGANVLTF. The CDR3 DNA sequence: TGTGCCAGCAGCGTAGGGGAATACTCTGGGGCCAACGTCCTGACTTTC.